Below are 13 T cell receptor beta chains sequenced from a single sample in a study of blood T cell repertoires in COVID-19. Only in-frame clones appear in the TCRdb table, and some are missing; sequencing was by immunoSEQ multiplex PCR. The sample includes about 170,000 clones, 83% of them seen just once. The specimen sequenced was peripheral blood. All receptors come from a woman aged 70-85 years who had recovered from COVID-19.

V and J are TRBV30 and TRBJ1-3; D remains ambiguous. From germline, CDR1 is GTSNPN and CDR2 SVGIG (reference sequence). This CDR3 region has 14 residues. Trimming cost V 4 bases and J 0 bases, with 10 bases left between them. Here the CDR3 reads CAWTAGSSGNTIYF. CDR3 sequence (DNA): TGTGCCTGGACTGCGGGTAGCTCTGGAAACACCATATATTTT.

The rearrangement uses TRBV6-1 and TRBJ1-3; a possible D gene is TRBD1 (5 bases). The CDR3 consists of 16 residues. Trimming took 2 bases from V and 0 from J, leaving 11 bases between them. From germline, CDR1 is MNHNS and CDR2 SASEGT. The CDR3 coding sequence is TGTGCCAGCAGTGAACTGTGGGGGGACTCTGGAAACACCATATATTTT. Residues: CASSELWGDSGNTIYF.

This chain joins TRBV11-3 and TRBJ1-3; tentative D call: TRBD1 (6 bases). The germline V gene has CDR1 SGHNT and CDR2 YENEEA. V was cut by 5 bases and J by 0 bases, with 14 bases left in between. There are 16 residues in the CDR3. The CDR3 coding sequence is TGTGCCAGCAGCGCAGGACAGTCAAGCTCTGGAAACACCATATATTTT. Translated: CASSAGQSSSGNTIYF.

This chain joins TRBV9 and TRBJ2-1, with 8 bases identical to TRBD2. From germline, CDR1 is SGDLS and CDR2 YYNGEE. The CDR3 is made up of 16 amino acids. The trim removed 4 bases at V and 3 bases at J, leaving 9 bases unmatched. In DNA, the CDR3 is TGTGCCAGCAGCCCTCGGGGACTAGGCATCTACAATGAGCAGTTCTTC. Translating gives CASSPRGLGIYNEQFF.

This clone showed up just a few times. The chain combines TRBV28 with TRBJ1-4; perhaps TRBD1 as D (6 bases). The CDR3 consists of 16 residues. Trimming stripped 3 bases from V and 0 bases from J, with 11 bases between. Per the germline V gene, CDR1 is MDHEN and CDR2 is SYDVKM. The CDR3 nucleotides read TGTGCCAGCAGTTTTTCTGGGGGCCCAACTAATGAAAAACTGTTTTTT. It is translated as CASSFSGGPTNEKLFF.

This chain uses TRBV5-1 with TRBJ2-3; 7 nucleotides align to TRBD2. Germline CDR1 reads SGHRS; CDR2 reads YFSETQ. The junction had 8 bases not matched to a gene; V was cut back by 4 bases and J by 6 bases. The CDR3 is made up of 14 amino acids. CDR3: CASSTRTRADTQYF. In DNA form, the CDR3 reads TGCGCCAGCAGCACCCGGACTAGGGCCGATACGCAGTATTTT. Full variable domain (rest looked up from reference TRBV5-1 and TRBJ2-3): KAGVTQTPRYLIKTRGQQVTLSCSPISGHRSVSWYQQTPGQGLQFLFEYFSETQRNKGNFPGRFSGRQFSNSRSEMNVSTLELGDSALYLCASSTRTRADTQYFGPGTRLTVL.

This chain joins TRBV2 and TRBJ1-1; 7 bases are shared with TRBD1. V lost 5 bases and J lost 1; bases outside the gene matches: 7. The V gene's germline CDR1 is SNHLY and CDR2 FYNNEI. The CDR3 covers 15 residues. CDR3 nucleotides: TGTGCCAGCAGTAAACAGGGGCTCGCGAACACTGAAGCTTTCTTT. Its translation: CASSKQGLANTEAFF.

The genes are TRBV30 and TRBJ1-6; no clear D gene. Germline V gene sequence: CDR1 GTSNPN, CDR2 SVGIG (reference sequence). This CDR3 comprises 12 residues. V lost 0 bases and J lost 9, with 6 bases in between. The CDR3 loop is CAWSVRGSPLHF. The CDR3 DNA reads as TGTGCCTGGAGTGTACGGGGTTCACCCCTCCACTTT.

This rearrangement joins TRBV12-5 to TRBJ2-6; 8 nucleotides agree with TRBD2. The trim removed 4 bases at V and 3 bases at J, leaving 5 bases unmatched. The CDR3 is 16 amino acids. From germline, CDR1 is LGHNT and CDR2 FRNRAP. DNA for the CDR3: TGTGCTAGTGGTTCCCACGGGGGGGTTGGGGCCAACGTCCTGACTTTC. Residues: CASGSHGGVGANVLTF.

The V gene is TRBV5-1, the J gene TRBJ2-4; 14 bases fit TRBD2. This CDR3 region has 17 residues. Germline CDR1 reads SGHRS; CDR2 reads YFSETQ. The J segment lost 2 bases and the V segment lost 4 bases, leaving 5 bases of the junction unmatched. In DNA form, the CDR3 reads TGCGCCAGCAGCCCGCGACTAGCGGGAGGGACCAAAAACATTCAGTACTTC. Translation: CASSPRLAGGTKNIQYF.

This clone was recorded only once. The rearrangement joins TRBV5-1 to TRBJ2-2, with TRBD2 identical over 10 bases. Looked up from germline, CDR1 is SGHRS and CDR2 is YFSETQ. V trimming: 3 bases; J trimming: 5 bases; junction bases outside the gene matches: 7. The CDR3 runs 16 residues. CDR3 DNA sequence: TGCGCCAGCAGCTACCTAGCGGGAGTGGGGACCGGGGAGCTGTTTTTT. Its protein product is CASSYLAGVGTGELFF.

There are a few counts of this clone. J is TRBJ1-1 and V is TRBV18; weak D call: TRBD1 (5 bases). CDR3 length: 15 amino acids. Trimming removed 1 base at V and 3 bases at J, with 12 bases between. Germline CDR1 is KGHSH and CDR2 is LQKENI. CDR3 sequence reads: CASSPQGWQDTEAFF. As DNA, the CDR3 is TGTGCCAGCTCACCACAGGGGTGGCAGGACACTGAAGCTTTCTTT. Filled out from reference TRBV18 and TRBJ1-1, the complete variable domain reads NAGVMQNPRHLVRRRGQEARLRCSPMKGHSHVYWYRQLPEEGLKFMVYLQKENIIDESGMPKERFSAEFPKEGPSILRIQQVVRGDSAAYFCASSPQGWQDTEAFFGQGTRLTVV.

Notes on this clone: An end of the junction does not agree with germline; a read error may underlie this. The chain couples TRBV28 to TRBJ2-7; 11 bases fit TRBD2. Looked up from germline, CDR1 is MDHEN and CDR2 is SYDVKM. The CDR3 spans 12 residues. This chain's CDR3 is CASSIGLAGPIF. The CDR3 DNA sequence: TGTGCCAGCAGTATCGGACTAGCGGGCCCCATCTTC. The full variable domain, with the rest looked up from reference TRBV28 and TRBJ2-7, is DVKVTQSSRYLVKRTGEKVFLECVQDMDHENMFWYRQDPGLGLRLIYFSYDVKMKEKGDIPEGYSVSREKKERFSLILESASTNQTSMYLCASSIGLAGPIFGPGTRLTVT.